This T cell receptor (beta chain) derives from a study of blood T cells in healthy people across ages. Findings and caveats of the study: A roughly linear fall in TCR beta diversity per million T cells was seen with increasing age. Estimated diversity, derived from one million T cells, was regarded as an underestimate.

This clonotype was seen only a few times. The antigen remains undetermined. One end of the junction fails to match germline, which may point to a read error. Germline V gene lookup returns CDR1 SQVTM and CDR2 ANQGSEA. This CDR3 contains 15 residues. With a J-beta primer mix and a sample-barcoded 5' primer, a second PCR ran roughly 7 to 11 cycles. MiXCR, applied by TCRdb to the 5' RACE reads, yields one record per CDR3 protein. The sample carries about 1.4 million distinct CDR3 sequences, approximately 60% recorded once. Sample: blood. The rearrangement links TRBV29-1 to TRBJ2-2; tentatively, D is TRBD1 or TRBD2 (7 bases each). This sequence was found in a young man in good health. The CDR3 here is CSVPLRGGPHNEQFF. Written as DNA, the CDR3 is TGCAGCGTCCCTCTCAGGGGGGGCCCCCACAATGAGCAGTTCTTT.